Sequencing of this TCR beta chain was carried out in a study of T cells in Graves' hyperthyroidism and ophthalmopathy. Uncontrolled infection, other autoimmune disease, pregnancy or lactation led to exclusion. Amplification yielded TCR beta CDR3 regions, with RNA transcripts as the source. When the TCR CDR3 underwent first-round RT-PCR, the HTBI primer set was used. One entry per CDR3 protein, called by TCRdb with MiXCR from the multiplex PCR reads. The sample records hundreds of thousands of distinct CDR3 sequences, approximately 13% being singletons. This clonotype was observed at least ten times. What it recognizes is unknown. Between the trimmed V and J ends, which lost 6 bases and 5 bases, there was a span of 13 bases. This CDR3 has 12 amino acids. Germline values: CDR1 SQVTM, CDR2 ANQGSEA. Whole-study findings and limits: Model-based prediction identified ophthalmopathy a median about 6 months prior to its onset.

V gene TRBV29-1 combines with J gene TRBJ2-5; maybe TRBD2 (6 bases). The clonotype originates from a woman in her 30s with Graves' hyperthyroidism that later progressed to Graves' ophthalmopathy. The sequencing input was blood. The CDR3 loop reads CSVSNGGETQYF. CDR3 sequence (DNA): TGCAGCGTCTCCAATGGGGGGGAGACCCAGTACTTC.